The present T cell receptor (beta chain) was sequenced within a study of shared clonotypes between healthy human individuals. Trimming took 1 base from V and 2 from J; bases not matched to a gene: 8. CDR3 length equals 16 residues. Per the germline V gene, CDR1 is SGHRS and CDR2 is YFSETQ. In the source study's methods: Junction-only immunoSEQ data arrived without quality scores, meaning filtering differed. Some clones are missing from TCRdb's copy, which holds only in-frame ones; the method was immunoSEQ multiplex PCR. The D gene and trimming were derived from the DNA, and the V and J assignments and clone size from that table. The table has 400,000 to 550,000 clones, 79% seen once. Everyone who donated was a Caucasian adult who lived in Nashville, Tennessee.

The chain has TRBV5-1 and TRBJ1-1; 7 bases agree with TRBD1. Specimen: PBMCs. The TCR sequence derives from a middle-aged woman in good health. Some clones in this sample may be carry-over from other donors' samples. The CDR3 sequence is CASSLLSGTANTEAFF. DNA of the CDR3: TGCGCCAGCAGCTTGCTCTCCGGGACAGCTAACACTGAAGCTTTCTTT.